The 7 T cell receptor beta chains below all came from one sample that was sequenced in a study of blood T cell repertoires in COVID-19. Clones were read by immunoSEQ multiplex PCR, and TCRdb kept only the in-frame ones, dropping some. The data hold 50,000 or so clones, with about nine tenths observed a single time. Sequencing was carried out using peripheral blood. Receptors were obtained from a man between 65 and 79 years old with acute or convalescent COVID-19.

This clone was observed a few times. The rearrangement links TRBV19 to TRBJ1-5; 9 positions agree with TRBD1. Germline V gene data show CDR1 as LNHDA and CDR2 as SQIVND (reference sequence). With V trimmed by 3 bases and J by 8 bases, 5 bases remained unmatched. CDR3 length: 14 amino acids. CDR3 nucleotide sequence: TGTGCCAGTAGTATGGGACAGGGCTGGGAGCCCCAGCATTTT. Protein: CASSMGQGWEPQHF. Using reference TRBV19 and TRBJ1-5 for the parts outside the CDR3, the full variable domain is DGGITQSPKYLFRKEGQNVTLSCEQNLNHDAMYWYRQDPGQGLRLIYYSQIVNDFQKGDIAEGYSVSREKKESFPLTVTSAQKNPTAFYLCASSMGQGWEPQHFGDGTRLSIL.

This clone appeared a few times. This chain links TRBV2 with TRBJ1-5, with D possibly being TRBD1 (6 bases). The CDR3 loop spans 14 amino acids. V was cut by 7 bases and J by 7 bases, with 17 bases left in between. Germline lookup yields CDR1 SNHLY and CDR2 FYNNEI. CDR3 coding DNA: TGTGCCAGCACCCAGGGGCAGGGTCGCCAGCCCCAGCATTTT. It encodes CASTQGQGRQPQHF.

The chain uses TRBV7-9 and TRBJ1-2; D uncertain. Trimming left V 4 bases short and J 14 bases short, with 14 bases between. CDR3 length: 11 residues. Per the germline V gene, CDR1 is SEHNR and CDR2 is FQNEAQ (reference sequence). The CDR3 coding sequence is TGTGCCAGCAGCTCCCTAATTGGAGAAACCTTC. Its protein product is CASSSLIGETF.

Here the CDR3 reads CASSYSGELFF. CDR3 nucleotide sequence: TGTGCCAGCAGTTACTCCGGGGAGCTGTTTTTT. The chain combines TRBV12-3 or TRBV12-4 with TRBJ2-2; D gene ambiguous. Trimming pared 4 bases from V and 6 bases from J, leaving 3 bases between. This CDR3 is built from 11 residues.

The CDR3 coding sequence is TGCGCCAGCAGCCCCGGGAATGCTAACTATGGCTACACCTTC. Translating it yields CASSPGNANYGYTF. The chain employs TRBV4-3 and TRBJ1-2; the D is unclear. V was clipped by 4 bases and J by 0 bases, with 9 bases between them. Germline CDR1 is LGHNA and CDR2 is YSLEER. The CDR3 is 14 residues long.

The chain carries TRBV10-1 and TRBJ1-4, with unresolved D. Germline-derived CDR1 and CDR2 are WNHNN and SYGVQD (reference sequence). CDR3 size: 14 residues. Trimming cost V 0 bases and J 6 bases, with 8 bases left between them. In nucleotides, the CDR3 is TGCGCCAGCAGTGAGTCGAGGGTTCATGAAAAACTGTTTTTT. Amino acids: CASSESRVHEKLFF.

The chain combines TRBV21-1 with TRBJ2-7; whether TRBD1, the table's D call, matches the DNA was not checked. TRBV21-1 is a known pseudogene. The CDR3 totals 18 residues. The CDR3 spells CASSPKGVGDRRHYEQYV. CDR3 in DNA: TGTGCCAGCAGCCCTAAAGGGGTGGGGGACAGGCGTCATTACGAGCAGTACGTC.